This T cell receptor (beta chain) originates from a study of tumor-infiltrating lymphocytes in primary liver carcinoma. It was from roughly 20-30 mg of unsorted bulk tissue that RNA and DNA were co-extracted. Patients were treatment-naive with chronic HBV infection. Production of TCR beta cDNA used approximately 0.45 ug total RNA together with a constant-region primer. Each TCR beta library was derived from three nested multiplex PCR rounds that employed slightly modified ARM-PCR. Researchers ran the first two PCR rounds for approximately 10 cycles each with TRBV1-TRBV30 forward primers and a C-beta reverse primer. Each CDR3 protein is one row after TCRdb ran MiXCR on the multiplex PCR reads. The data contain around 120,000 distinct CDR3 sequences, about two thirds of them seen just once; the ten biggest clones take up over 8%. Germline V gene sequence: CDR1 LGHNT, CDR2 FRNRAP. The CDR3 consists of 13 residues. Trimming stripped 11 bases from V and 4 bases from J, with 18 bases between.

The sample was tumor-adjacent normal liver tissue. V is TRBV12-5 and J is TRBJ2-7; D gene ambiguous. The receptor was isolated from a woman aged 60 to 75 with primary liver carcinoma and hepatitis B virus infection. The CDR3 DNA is TGTGCTGGTGCCGTCGACATGGGGTACGAGCAGTACTTC. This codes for CAGAVDMGYEQYF.